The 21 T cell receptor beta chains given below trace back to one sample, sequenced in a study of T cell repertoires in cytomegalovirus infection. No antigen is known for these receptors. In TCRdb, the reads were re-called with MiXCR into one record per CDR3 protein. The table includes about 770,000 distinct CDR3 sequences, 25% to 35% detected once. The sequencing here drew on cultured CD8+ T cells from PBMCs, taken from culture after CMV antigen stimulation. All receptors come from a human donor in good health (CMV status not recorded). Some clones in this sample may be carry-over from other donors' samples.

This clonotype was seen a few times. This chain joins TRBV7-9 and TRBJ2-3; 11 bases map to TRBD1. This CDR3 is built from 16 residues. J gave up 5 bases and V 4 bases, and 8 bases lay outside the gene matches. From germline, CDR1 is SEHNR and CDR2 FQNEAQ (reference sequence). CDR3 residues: CASSSSDRGLKDTQYF. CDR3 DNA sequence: TGTGCCAGCAGCTCATCGGACAGGGGGCTCAAAGATACGCAGTATTTT.

The CDR3 nucleotides read TGTGCCAGCAGACCCCCGGGACAGGGGAACAATGAGCAGTTCTTC. Protein product: CASRPPGQGNNEQFF. The rearrangement links TRBV5-6 to TRBJ2-1; TRBD1 matches at 10 bases. CDR1 is SGHDT and CDR2 is YYEEEE in the germline V gene. This CDR3 is 15 amino acids long. V lost 5 bases to trimming and J lost 5 bases; unmatched junction nucleotides: 7.

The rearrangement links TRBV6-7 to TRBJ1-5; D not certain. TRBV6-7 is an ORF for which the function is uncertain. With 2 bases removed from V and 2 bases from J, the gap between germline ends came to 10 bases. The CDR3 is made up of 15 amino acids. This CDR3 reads CASSYRGRGNQPQHF. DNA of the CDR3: TGTGCCAGCAGTTACCGAGGGAGAGGCAATCAGCCCCAGCATTTT.

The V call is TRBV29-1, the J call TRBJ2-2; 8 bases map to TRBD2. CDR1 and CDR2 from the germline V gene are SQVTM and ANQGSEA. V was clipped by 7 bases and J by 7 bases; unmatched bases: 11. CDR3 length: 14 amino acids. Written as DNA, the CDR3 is TGCAGCGCCCATGCGGGGGGCCAAGGCGGGGAGCTGTTTTTT. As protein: CSAHAGGQGGELFF.

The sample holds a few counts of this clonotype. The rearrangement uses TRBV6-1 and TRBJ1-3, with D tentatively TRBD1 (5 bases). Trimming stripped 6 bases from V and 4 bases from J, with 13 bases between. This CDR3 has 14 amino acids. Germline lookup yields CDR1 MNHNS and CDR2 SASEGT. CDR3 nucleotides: TGTGCCAGCAGCTTGGAGGGGCTGGGAAACACCATATATTTT. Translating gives CASSLEGLGNTIYF.

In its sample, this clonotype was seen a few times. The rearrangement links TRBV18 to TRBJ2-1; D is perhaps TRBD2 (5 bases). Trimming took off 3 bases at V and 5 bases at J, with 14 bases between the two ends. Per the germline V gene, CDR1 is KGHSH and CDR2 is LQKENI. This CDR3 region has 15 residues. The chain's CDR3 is CASSPPTGYDNEQFF. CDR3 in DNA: TGTGCCAGCTCACCTCCTACGGGGTACGACAATGAGCAGTTCTTC.

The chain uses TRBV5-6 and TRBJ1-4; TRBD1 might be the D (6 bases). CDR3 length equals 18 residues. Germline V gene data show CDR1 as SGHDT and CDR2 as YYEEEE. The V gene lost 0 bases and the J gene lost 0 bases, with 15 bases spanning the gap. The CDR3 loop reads CASSLAGTHFATNEKLFF. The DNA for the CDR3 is TGTGCCAGCAGCTTGGCCGGGACACACTTTGCAACTAATGAAAAACTGTTTTTT.

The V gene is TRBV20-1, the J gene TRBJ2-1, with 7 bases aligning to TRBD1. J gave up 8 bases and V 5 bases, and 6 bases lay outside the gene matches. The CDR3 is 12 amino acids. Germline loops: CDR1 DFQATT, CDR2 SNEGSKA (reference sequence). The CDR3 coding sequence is TGCAGTGCTCCACAGGGGATCCATGAGCAGTTCTTC. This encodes CSAPQGIHEQFF.

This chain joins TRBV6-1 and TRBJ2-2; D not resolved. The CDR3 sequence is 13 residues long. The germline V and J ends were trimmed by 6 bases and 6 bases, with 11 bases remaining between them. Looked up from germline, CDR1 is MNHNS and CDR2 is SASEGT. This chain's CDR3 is CASREPSAGELFF. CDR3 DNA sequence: TGTGCCAGCAGGGAACCGTCGGCCGGGGAGCTGTTTTTT.

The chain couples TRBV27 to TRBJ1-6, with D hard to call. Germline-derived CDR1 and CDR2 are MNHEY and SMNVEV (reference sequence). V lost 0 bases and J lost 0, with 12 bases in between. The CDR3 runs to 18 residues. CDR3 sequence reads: CASSLSTPASSYNSPLHF. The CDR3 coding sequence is TGTGCCAGCAGTTTATCCACACCAGCCAGCTCCTATAATTCACCCCTCCACTTT.

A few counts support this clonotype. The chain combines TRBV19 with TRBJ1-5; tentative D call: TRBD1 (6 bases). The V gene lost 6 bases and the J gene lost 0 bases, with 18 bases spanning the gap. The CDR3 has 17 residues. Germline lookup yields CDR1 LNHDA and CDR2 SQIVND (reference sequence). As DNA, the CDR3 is TGTGCCAGTAGCCGCAGGGGAGAGAGGGCTAGCAATCAGCCCCAGCATTTT. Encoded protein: CASSRRGERASNQPQHF.

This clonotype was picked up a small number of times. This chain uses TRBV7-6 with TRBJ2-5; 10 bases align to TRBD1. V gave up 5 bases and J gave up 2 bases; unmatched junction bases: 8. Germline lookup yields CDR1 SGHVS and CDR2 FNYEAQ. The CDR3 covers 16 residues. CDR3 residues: CASSPDRGRTQETQYF. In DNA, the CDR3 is TGTGCCAGCAGCCCCGACAGGGGGCGAACTCAAGAGACCCAGTACTTC.

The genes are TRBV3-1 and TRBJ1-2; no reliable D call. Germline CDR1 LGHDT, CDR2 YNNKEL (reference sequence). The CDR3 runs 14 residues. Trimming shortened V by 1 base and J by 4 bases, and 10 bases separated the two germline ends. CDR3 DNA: TGTGCCAGCAGCCAAGGTCGGGGAGGCTATGGCTACACCTTC. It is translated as CASSQGRGGYGYTF.

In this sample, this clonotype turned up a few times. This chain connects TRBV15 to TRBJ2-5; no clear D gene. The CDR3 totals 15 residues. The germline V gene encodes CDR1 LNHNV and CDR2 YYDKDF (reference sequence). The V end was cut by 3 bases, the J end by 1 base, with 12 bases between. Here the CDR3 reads CATSSPLALQETQYF. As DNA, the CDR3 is TGTGCCACCAGCAGCCCCTTAGCCCTCCAAGAGACCCAGTACTTC.

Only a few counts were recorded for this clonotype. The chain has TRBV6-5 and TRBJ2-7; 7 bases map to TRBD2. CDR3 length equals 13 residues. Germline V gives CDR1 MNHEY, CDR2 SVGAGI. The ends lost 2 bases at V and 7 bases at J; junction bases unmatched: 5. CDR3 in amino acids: CASSYQWEGEQYF. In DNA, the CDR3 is TGTGCCAGCAGTTACCAATGGGAGGGTGAGCAGTACTTC.

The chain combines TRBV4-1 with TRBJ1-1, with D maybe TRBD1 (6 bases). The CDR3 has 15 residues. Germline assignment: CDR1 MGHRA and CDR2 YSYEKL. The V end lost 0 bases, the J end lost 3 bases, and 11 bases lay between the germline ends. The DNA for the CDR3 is TGCGCCAGCAGCCAAGAACACAGGGTGTACACTGAAGCTTTCTTT. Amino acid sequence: CASSQEHRVYTEAFF.

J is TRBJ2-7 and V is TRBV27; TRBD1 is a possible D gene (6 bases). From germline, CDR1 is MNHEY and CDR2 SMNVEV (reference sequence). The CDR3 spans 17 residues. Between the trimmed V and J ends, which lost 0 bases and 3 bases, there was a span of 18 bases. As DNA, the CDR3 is TGTGCCAGCAGTTTATCCGAGACAGGTCAAGGGTACTACGAGCAGTACTTC. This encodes CASSLSETGQGYYEQYF.

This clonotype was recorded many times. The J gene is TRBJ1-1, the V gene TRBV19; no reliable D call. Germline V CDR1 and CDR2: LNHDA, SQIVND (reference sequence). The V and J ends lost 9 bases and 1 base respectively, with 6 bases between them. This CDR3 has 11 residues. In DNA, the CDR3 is TGTGCCAGCACCGAGAACACTGAAGCTTTCTTT. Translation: CASTENTEAFF. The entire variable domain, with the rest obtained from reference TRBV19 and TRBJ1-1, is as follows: DGGITQSPKYLFRKEGQNVTLSCEQNLNHDAMYWYRQDPGQGLRLIYYSQIVNDFQKGDIAEGYSVSREKKESFPLTVTSAQKNPTAFYLCASTENTEAFFGQGTRLTVV.

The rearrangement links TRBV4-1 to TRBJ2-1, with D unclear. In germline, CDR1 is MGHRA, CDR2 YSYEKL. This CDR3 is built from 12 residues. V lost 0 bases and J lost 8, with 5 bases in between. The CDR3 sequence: CASSQDYDEQFF. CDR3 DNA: TGCGCCAGCAGCCAAGATTACGATGAGCAGTTCTTC.

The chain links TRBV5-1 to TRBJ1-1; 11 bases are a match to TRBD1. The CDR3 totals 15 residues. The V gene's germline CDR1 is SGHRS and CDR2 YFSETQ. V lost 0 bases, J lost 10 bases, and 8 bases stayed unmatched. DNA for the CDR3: TGCGCCAGCAGCTTGGCCCCTGCGGGACAGGGGGGAGCTTTCTTT. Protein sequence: CASSLAPAGQGGAFF.

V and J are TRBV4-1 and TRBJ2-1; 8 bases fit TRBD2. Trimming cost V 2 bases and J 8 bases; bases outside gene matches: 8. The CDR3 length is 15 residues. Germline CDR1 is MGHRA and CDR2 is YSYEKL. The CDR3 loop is CASSQRRGALYEQFF. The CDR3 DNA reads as TGCGCCAGCAGCCAAAGGCGGGGGGCACTTTATGAGCAGTTCTTC.